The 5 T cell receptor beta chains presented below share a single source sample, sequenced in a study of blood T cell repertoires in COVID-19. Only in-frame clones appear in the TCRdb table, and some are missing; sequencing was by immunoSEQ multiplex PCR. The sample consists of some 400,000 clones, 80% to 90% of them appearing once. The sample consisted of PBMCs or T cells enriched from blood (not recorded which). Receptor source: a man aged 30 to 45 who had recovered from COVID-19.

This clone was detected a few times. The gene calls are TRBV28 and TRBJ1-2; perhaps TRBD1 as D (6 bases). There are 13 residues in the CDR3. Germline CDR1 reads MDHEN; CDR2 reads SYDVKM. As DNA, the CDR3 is TGTGGCGCCGGGGGGGGCGCTCACTATGGCTACACCTTC. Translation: CGAGGGAHYGYTF.

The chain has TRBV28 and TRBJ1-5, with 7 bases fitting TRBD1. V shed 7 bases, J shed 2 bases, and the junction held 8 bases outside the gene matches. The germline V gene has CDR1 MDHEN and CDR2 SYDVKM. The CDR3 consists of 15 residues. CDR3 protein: CASKGAGGGNQPQHF. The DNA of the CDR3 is TGTGCCAGCAAGGGGGCGGGGGGTGGCAATCAGCCCCAGCATTTT.

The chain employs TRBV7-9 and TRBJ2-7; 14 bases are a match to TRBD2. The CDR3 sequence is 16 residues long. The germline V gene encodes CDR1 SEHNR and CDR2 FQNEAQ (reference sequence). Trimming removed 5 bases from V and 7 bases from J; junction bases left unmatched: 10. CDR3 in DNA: TGTGCCAGCAGCCCGGGACTAGCGGGAGCTTCTTGGGAGCAGTACTTC. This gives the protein CASSPGLAGASWEQYF.

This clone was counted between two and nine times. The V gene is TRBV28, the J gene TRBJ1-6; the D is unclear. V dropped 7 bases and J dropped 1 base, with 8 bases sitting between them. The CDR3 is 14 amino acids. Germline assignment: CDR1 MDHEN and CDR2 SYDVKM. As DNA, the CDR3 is TGTGCCAGCATGGAGACGTCCTATAATTCACCCCTCCACTTT. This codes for CASMETSYNSPLHF.

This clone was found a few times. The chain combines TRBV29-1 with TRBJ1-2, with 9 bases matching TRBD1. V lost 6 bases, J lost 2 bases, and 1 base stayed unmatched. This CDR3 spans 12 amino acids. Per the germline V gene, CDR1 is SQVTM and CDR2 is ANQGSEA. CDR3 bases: TGCAGCGTGGGGACAGGGAACTATGGCTACACCTTC. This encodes CSVGTGNYGYTF.